This T cell receptor (beta chain) was recorded in a study of shared clonotypes between healthy human individuals. At the level of the study: Three CD4 naive, three CD4 memory, two CD8 naive and one CD8 memory plate were used per donor.

Findings and caveats of the study: Non-shared clonotypes had lower generation probabilities than those shared by all four donors.

This CDR3 has 14 residues. CDR1 and CDR2 (germline): MDHEN, SYDVKM. V was trimmed by 3 bases and J by 5 bases, leaving 14 bases between them. The naive CD8 fraction comprised CD45RO-negative cells positively selected for CCR7 and excluded terminally differentiated effector memory CD45RA+ cells. About this clone itself: No antigen is known for it.

Sequencing used immunoSEQ multiplex PCR; TCRdb keeps in-frame clones, though not all of them. The data contain under 1 million clones, 90% to 95% of them singletons. The sequencing input was naive CD8+ T cells sorted from blood. This receptor was identified in a man in his thirties or forties in good health. The rearrangement links TRBV28 to TRBJ2-7; TRBD2 is a possible D gene (5 bases). In DNA form, the CDR3 reads TGTGCCAGCAGTTTGAGGGAAGCGGTCCACGAGCAGTACTTC. Translation gives CASSLREAVHEQYF. The complete variable domain, with remaining parts taken from reference TRBV28 and TRBJ2-7, reads DVKVTQSSRYLVKRTGEKVFLECVQDMDHENMFWYRQDPGLGLRLIYFSYDVKMKEKGDIPEGYSVSREKKERFSLILESASTNQTSMYLCASSLREAVHEQYFGPGTRLTVT.